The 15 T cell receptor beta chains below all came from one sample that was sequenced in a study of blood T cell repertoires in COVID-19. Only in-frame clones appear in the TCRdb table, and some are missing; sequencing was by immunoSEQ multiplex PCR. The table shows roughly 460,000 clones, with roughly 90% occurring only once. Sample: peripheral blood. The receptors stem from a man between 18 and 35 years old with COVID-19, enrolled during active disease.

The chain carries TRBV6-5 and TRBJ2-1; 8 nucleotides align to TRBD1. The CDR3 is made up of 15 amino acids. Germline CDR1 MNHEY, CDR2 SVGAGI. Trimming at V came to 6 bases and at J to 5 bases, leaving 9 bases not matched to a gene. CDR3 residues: CASSVTQGAHNEQFF. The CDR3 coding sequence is TGTGCCAGCAGCGTGACGCAGGGGGCCCACAATGAGCAGTTCTTC.

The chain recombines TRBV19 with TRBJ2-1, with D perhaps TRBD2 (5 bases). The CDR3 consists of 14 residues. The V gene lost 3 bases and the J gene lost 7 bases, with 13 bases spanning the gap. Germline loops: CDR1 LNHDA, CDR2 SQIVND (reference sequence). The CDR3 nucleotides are TGTGCCAGTAGTATCCGGACGCCGGGGAATGAGCAGTTCTTC. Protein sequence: CASSIRTPGNEQFF.

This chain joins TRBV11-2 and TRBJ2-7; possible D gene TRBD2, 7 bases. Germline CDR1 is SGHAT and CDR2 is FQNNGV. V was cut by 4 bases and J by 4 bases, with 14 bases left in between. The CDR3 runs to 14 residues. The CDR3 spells CASSSNGGLYEQYF. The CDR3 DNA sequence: TGTGCCAGCAGCTCCAACGGGGGGCTTTACGAGCAGTACTTC. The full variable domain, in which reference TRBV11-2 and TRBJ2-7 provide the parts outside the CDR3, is EAGVAQSPRYKIIEKRQSVAFWCNPISGHATLYWYQQILGQGPKLLIQFQNNGVVDDSQLPKDRFSAERLKGVDSTLKIQPAKLEDSAVYLCASSSNGGLYEQYFGPGTRLTVT.

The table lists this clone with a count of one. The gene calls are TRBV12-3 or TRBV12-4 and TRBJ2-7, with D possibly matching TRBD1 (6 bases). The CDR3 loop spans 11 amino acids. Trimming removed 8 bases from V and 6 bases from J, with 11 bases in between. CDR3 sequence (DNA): TGTGCCAGCTCGTTAGGGGGCGAGCAGTACTTC. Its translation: CASSLGGEQYF.

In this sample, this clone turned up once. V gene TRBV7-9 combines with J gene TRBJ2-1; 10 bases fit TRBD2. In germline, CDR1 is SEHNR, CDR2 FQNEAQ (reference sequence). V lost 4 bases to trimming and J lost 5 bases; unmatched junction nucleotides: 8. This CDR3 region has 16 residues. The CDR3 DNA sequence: TGTGCCAGCAGCTCGTCAGCGGGGGGGCCGCACAATGAGCAGTTCTTC. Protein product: CASSSSAGGPHNEQFF.

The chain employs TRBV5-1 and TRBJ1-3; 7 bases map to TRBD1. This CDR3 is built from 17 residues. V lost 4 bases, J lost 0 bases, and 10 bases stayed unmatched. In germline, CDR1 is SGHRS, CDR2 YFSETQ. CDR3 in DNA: TGCGCCAGCAGCCTCCAAGGACAGGACACCTCTGGAAACACCATATATTTT. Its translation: CASSLQGQDTSGNTIYF. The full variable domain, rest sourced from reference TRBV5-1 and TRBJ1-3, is KAGVTQTPRYLIKTRGQQVTLSCSPISGHRSVSWYQQTPGQGLQFLFEYFSETQRNKGNFPGRFSGRQFSNSRSEMNVSTLELGDSALYLCASSLQGQDTSGNTIYFGEGSWLTVV.

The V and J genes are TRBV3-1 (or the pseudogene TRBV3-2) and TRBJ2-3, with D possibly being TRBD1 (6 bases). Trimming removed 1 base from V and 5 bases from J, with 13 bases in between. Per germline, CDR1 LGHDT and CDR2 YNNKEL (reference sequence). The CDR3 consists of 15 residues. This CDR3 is CASSQGGLTVDTQYF. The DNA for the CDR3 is TGTGCCAGCAGCCAAGGGGGGCTCACGGTAGATACGCAGTATTTT.

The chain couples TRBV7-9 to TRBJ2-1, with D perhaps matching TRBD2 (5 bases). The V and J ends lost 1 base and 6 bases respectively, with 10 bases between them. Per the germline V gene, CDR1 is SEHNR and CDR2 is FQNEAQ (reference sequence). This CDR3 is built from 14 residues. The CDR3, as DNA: TGTGCCAGCAGCTTAGGCCTAGCAGTCAATGAGCAGTTCTTC. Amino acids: CASSLGLAVNEQFF. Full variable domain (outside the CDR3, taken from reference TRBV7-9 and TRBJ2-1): DTGVSQNPRHKITKRGQNVTFRCDPISEHNRLYWYRQTLGQGPEFLTYFQNEAQLEKSRLLSDRFSAERPKGSFSTLEIQRTEQGDSAMYLCASSLGLAVNEQFFGPGTRLTVL.

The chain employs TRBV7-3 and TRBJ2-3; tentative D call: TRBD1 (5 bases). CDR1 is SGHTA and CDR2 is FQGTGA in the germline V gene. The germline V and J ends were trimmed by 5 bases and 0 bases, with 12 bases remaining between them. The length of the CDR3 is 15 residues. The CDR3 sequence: CASSRGATSTDTQYF. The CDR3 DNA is TGTGCCAGCAGCCGTGGGGCTACTAGCACAGATACGCAGTATTTT.

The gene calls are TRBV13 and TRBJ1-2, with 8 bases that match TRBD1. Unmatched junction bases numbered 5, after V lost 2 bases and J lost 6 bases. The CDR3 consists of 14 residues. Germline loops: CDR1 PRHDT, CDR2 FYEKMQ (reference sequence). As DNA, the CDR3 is TGTGCCAGCAGCTTACTGGGACAGGCTGATGGCTACACCTTC. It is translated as CASSLLGQADGYTF.

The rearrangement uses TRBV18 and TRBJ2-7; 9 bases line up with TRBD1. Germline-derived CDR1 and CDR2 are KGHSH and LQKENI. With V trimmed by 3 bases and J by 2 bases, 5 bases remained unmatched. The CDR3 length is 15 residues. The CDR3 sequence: CASSPEDRGPYEQYF. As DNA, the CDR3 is TGTGCCAGCTCACCCGAGGACAGGGGTCCCTACGAGCAGTACTTC.

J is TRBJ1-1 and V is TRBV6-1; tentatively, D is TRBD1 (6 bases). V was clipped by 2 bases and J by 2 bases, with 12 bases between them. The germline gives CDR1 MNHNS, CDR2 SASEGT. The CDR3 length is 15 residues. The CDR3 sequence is CASSERGRGNTEAFF. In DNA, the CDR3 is TGTGCCAGCAGTGAACGGGGCAGGGGAAACACTGAAGCTTTCTTT.

The CDR3 sequence is CASSRGLAGAVRETQYF. In nucleotides, the CDR3 is TGCGCCAGCAGCCGGGGACTAGCGGGAGCGGTGAGAGAGACCCAGTACTTC. This chain joins TRBV5-1 and TRBJ2-5; 14 bases match TRBD2. The CDR3 consists of 17 residues. V shed 4 bases and J 4 bases; nucleotides not matched to a gene: 9. CDR1 and CDR2 from the germline V gene are SGHRS and YFSETQ.

CDR3 in amino acids: CASSSSGGSSETQYF. The CDR3 DNA sequence: TGTGCCAGCTCTTCTTCAGGGGGCTCTTCAGAGACCCAGTACTTC. The J gene is TRBJ2-5, the V gene TRBV7-9; 8 bases align to TRBD1. Germline loops: CDR1 SEHNR, CDR2 FQNEAQ (reference sequence). V shed 8 bases, J shed 4 bases, and the junction held 12 bases outside the gene matches. This CDR3 is built from 15 residues.

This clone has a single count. The CDR3: CSVEDPTTTGVTEAFF. CDR3 bases: TGCAGCGTTGAAGACCCGACAACGACAGGGGTGACTGAAGCTTTCTTT. The chain recombines TRBV29-1 with TRBJ1-1, with 8 bases aligning to TRBD1. Germline values: CDR1 SQVTM, CDR2 ANQGSEA. With 0 bases clipped from V and 5 bases from J, the junction kept 11 bases outside the gene matches. The CDR3 covers 16 residues.